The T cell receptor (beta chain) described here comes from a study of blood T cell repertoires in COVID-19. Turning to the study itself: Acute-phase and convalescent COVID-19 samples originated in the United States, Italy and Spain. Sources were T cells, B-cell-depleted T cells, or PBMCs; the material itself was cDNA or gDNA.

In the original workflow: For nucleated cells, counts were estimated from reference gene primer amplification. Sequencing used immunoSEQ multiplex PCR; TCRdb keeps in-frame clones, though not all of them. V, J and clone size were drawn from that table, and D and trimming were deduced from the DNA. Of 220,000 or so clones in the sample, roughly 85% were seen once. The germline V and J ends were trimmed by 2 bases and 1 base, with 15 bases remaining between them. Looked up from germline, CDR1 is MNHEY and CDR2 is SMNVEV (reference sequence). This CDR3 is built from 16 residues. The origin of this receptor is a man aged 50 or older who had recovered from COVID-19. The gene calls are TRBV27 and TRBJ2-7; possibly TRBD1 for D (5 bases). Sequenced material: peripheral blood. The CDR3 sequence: CASSLKGPPLSYEQYF. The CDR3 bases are TGTGCCAGCAGTTTAAAGGGGCCTCCTTTATCCTACGAGCAGTACTTC.